Each of the 23 T cell receptor beta chains below was sequenced from the same sample in a study of cytomegalovirus exposure and HLA in healthy donors. It was with 60 Vbeta and 13 Jbeta primers that the PCR ran. Data came from immunoSEQ multiplex PCR; TCRdb stores just in-frame clones and leaves some out. The sample lists about 200,000 clones, about 88% occurring once. The specimen was PBMCs. Receptors originate from a woman aged 30 to 39 in good health and CMV-seronegative.

The chain carries TRBV9 and TRBJ2-7; 9 bases are shared with TRBD1. V was pared by 2 bases and J by 8 bases, with 11 bases of the junction left unmatched. The CDR3 is 15 residues long. The V gene's germline CDR1 is SGDLS and CDR2 YYNGEE. CDR3 residues: CASSVEGQGTFKQYF. The CDR3 DNA reads TGTGCCAGCAGCGTTGAGGGACAGGGAACTTTCAAGCAGTACTTC.

The chain is built from TRBV19 and TRBJ2-7, with 7 bases aligning to TRBD1. V lost 5 bases and J lost 5; bases outside the gene matches: 12. This CDR3 has 15 residues. Germline V gene data show CDR1 as LNHDA and CDR2 as SQIVND (reference sequence). CDR3: CASSAVDRVRNEQYF. The CDR3 DNA reads TGTGCCAGTAGTGCCGTCGACAGGGTGAGGAACGAGCAGTACTTC.

In DNA form, the CDR3 reads TGTGCCAGCAGTTATCTAGCGGGGGACGAGACCCAGTACTTC. As protein: CASSYLAGDETQYF. This chain uses TRBV27 with TRBJ2-5, with 10 bases lining up with TRBD2. Germline V gene sequence: CDR1 MNHEY, CDR2 SMNVEV (reference sequence). CDR3 length: 14 residues. Trimming took 4 bases from V and 5 from J; bases not matched to a gene: 4.

The chain combines TRBV11-1 with TRBJ2-2, with a weak D call TRBD2 (6 bases). The CDR3 runs 16 residues. The V and J ends lost 5 bases and 4 bases respectively, with 17 bases between them. CDR1 and CDR2 (germline): SGHAT, FQDESV (reference sequence). The CDR3 loop is CASSPRGRRGTGELFF. Written as DNA, the CDR3 is TGTGCCAGCAGCCCGCGGGGACGTCGTGGCACCGGGGAGCTGTTTTTT.

Points on this clone: The sample has other DNA sequences that encode this CDR3 too. CDR3 nucleotide sequence: TGTGCCAGCAGCGCTACCGGGACAGCCGAAGAGACCCAGTACTTC. It is translated as CASSATGTAEETQYF. The V gene is TRBV9, the J gene TRBJ2-5; 7 positions agree with TRBD1. CDR1 and CDR2 from the germline V gene are SGDLS and YYNGEE. Trimming took 3 bases from V and 3 from J; bases not matched to a gene: 8. This CDR3 region has 15 residues.

The chain has TRBV5-1 and TRBJ2-7; 13 positions match TRBD2. Unmatched junction bases numbered 3, after V lost 4 bases and J lost 2 bases. The germline CDR1 and CDR2 sequences are SGHRS and YFSETQ. This CDR3 is built from 15 residues. DNA for the CDR3: TGCGCCAGCAGCCCGGGACTAGCGGGGACCTACGAGCAGTACTTC. This encodes CASSPGLAGTYEQYF.

CDR3 nucleotides: TGTGCCAGCAGTTTAAAAGGACAGCTTCCCTACAATGAGCAGTTCTTC. It codes for CASSLKGQLPYNEQFF. The chain recombines TRBV27 with TRBJ2-1, with D maybe TRBD1 (6 bases). Per the germline V gene, CDR1 is MNHEY and CDR2 is SMNVEV (reference sequence). V was clipped by 2 bases and J by 2 bases, with 13 bases between them. This CDR3 has 16 amino acids.

V is TRBV18 and J is TRBJ2-3; 8 bases agree with TRBD2. From germline, CDR1 is KGHSH and CDR2 LQKENI. V trimming: 3 bases; J trimming: 5 bases; junction bases outside the gene matches: 13. The CDR3 has 17 residues. CDR3 protein: CASSPSTAGAVLDTQYF. CDR3 DNA sequence: TGTGCCAGCTCACCCAGCACAGCGGGGGCCGTTTTAGATACGCAGTATTTT.

The V gene is TRBV28, the J gene TRBJ2-6; 7 bases align to TRBD1. The CDR3 totals 15 residues. J was trimmed by 4 bases and V by 5 bases; bases with no gene match: 5. Germline values: CDR1 MDHEN, CDR2 SYDVKM. DNA of the CDR3: TGTGCCAGCAGTCCGACAGGGTCCGGGGCCAACGTCCTGACTTTC. This encodes CASSPTGSGANVLTF.

This clone was recorded once. V is TRBV7-2 and J is TRBJ2-5; 12 nucleotides align to TRBD1. The CDR3 is 15 residues long. Looked up from germline, CDR1 is SGHTA and CDR2 is FQGNSA. V shed 6 bases and J 4 bases; nucleotides not matched to a gene: 6. CDR3 region: CASSFGDRGRETQYF. CDR3 DNA: TGTGCCAGCAGTTTCGGGGACAGGGGGCGAGAGACCCAGTACTTC.

In its sample, this clone was seen once. The rearrangement uses TRBV6-1 and TRBJ2-7; D uncertain. Deletions cut 4 bases from V and 5 bases from J, with 12 bases between. The CDR3 is 13 residues long. The germline gives CDR1 MNHNS, CDR2 SASEGT. The CDR3, as DNA: TGTGCCAGCAGTGGGAAGGAGTTGGACGAGCAGTACTTC. Protein sequence: CASSGKELDEQYF.

This clone appeared a few times. This chain uses TRBV29-1 with TRBJ2-7; TRBD1 aligns across 7 bases. The CDR3 consists of 12 residues. V gave up 6 bases and J gave up 2 bases; unmatched junction bases: 4. Germline loops: CDR1 SQVTM, CDR2 ANQGSEA. The CDR3 region is CSVARGPYEQYF. In nucleotides, the CDR3 is TGCAGCGTCGCGAGGGGGCCCTACGAGCAGTACTTC.

The rearrangement joins TRBV7-6 to TRBJ2-3; 7 bases line up with TRBD2. The CDR3 is made up of 15 amino acids. V was clipped by 4 bases and J by 4 bases; unmatched bases: 8. Germline V gives CDR1 SGHVS, CDR2 FNYEAQ. Here the CDR3 DNA reads TGTGCCAGCAGCTCAAGGGGCGGGAGCGCAGATACGCAGTATTTT. This gives the protein CASSSRGGSADTQYF.

The chain links TRBV7-9 to TRBJ2-2, with TRBD1 as a possible D gene (5 bases). With 3 bases removed from V and 2 bases from J, the gap between germline ends came to 13 bases. Germline values: CDR1 SEHNR, CDR2 FQNEAQ (reference sequence). This CDR3 contains 16 residues. Here the CDR3 reads CASSFQKGKNTGELFF. Written as DNA, the CDR3 is TGTGCCAGCAGCTTTCAGAAGGGGAAAAACACCGGGGAGCTGTTTTTT.

This clone was detected only a few times. The rearrangement uses TRBV7-2 and TRBJ2-1, with D tentatively TRBD1 (5 bases). The V gene lost 1 base and the J gene lost 9 bases, with 16 bases spanning the gap. The germline CDR1 and CDR2 sequences are SGHTA and FQGNSA. CDR3 length: 15 amino acids. The CDR3 bases are TGTGCCAGCAGCTTAGACTTGCATCCTCAGGGTGAGCAGTTCTTC. It codes for CASSLDLHPQGEQFF. Supplemented by reference TRBV7-2 and TRBJ2-1, the full variable domain reads GAGVSQSPSNKVTEKGKDVELRCDPISGHTALYWYRQSLGQGLEFLIYFQGNSAPDKSGLPSDRFSAERTGGSVSTLTIQRTQQEDSAVYLCASSLDLHPQGEQFFGPGTRLTVL.

The gene calls are TRBV28 and TRBJ2-7, with 10 bases aligning to TRBD2. The V segment lost 4 bases and the J segment 3 bases; nucleotides outside the gene matches: 12. Germline V gene lookup returns CDR1 MDHEN and CDR2 SYDVKM. This CDR3 contains 17 residues. CDR3 nucleotides: TGTGCCAGCAGTTCCCCCCGGACTAGCGGAGTCATCTACGAGCAGTACTTC. Amino acid sequence: CASSSPRTSGVIYEQYF. Using reference TRBV28 and TRBJ2-7 for the parts outside the CDR3, the full variable domain is DVKVTQSSRYLVKRTGEKVFLECVQDMDHENMFWYRQDPGLGLRLIYFSYDVKMKEKGDIPEGYSVSREKKERFSLILESASTNQTSMYLCASSSPRTSGVIYEQYFGPGTRLTVT.

In this sample, this clone turned up once. This rearrangement joins TRBV2 to TRBJ2-3; 9 bases map to TRBD1. Germline V gives CDR1 SNHLY, CDR2 FYNNEI. The V segment lost 4 bases and the J segment 2 bases; nucleotides outside the gene matches: 4. There are 15 residues in the CDR3. The DNA of the CDR3 is TGTGCCAGCAGTGCGACAGGGGGGAACACAGATACGCAGTATTTT. Translating it yields CASSATGGNTDTQYF.

J is TRBJ2-3 and V is TRBV28, with 7 nucleotides matching TRBD1. The V segment lost 5 bases and the J segment 5 bases; nucleotides outside the gene matches: 7. Germline CDR1 and CDR2: MDHEN and SYDVKM. CDR3 length: 14 residues. CDR3: CASSADRVLDTQYF. The CDR3 bases are TGTGCCAGCAGTGCCGACAGGGTGCTAGATACGCAGTATTTT.

In DNA, the CDR3 is TGTGCCAGCAGTTACTCGATAGGCAGAGGCCCCTACGAGCAGTACTTC. Translated, it gives CASSYSIGRGPYEQYF. The rearrangement uses TRBV6-5 and TRBJ2-7; D gene uncertain. Trimming cost V 0 bases and J 2 bases, with 14 bases left between them. Germline V gives CDR1 MNHEY, CDR2 SVGAGI. The CDR3 runs to 16 residues.

The CDR3 is CASSDRGRYTEAFF. The DNA for the CDR3 is TGTGCCAGCAGTGACAGGGGGCGATACACTGAAGCTTTCTTT. J is TRBJ1-1 and V is TRBV2, with 8 nucleotides matching TRBD1. V lost 3 bases, J lost 3 bases, and 3 bases stayed unmatched. Germline values: CDR1 SNHLY, CDR2 FYNNEI. The CDR3 has 14 residues.

V usage is TRBV5-5 and J usage is TRBJ2-7; TRBD2 matches 12 bases. The CDR3 contains 17 residues. J gave up 13 bases and V 0 bases, and 17 bases lay outside the gene matches. Germline CDR1 reads SGHKS; CDR2 reads YYEKEE (reference sequence). The CDR3 nucleotides read TGTGCCAGCAGCTTGGGACTAGCGGGGGTCCTCCGGACGGGTGGATACTTC. Translation gives CASSLGLAGVLRTGGYF.

CDR3 loop: CATSIGRGDEKLFF. As DNA, the CDR3 is TGTGCCACCAGCATCGGCAGGGGGGATGAAAAACTGTTTTTT. V is TRBV15 and J is TRBJ1-4, with 7 bases fitting TRBD1. The CDR3 is 14 amino acids. Germline values: CDR1 LNHNV, CDR2 YYDKDF (reference sequence). Trimming took 4 bases from V and 6 from J; bases not matched to a gene: 5.

This chain connects TRBV11-2 to TRBJ1-1; D call uncertain. Germline CDR1 and CDR2: SGHAT and FQNNGV. CDR3 length equals 14 residues. V gave up 3 bases and J gave up 1 base, with 9 bases separating them. The CDR3 DNA reads TGTGCCAGCAGCTTTGGGCGGGCGAACACTGAAGCTTTCTTT. Translation gives CASSFGRANTEAFF.